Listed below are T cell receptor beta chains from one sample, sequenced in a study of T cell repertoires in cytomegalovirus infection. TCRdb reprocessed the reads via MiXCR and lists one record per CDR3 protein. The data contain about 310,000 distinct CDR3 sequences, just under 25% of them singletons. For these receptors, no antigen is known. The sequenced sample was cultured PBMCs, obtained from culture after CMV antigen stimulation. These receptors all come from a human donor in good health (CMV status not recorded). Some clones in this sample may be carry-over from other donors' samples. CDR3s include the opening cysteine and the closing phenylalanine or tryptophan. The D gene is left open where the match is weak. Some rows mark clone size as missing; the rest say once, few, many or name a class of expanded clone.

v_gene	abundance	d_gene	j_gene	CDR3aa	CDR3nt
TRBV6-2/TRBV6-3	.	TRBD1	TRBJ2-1	CASSARTGTGVYNEQFF	TGTGCCAGCAGTGCCCGAACCGGGACAGGGGTATACAATGAGCAGTTCTTC
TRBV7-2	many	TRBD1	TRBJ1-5	CASSQQGAPNQPQHF	TGTGCCAGCAGTCAACAGGGGGCCCCCAATCAGCCCCAGCATTTT
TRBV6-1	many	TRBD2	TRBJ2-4	CASSAGTSGANIQYF	TGTGCCAGCAGCGCCGGGACTAGCGGAGCTAACATTCAGTACTTC
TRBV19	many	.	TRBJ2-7	CASSIGRGSAYEQYF	TGTGCCAGTAGTATAGGACGGGGGTCTGCCTACGAGCAGTACTTC
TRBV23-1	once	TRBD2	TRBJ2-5	CASSQSRLGGEGETQYF	TGCGCCAGCAGTCAATCCCGGCTTGGGGGGGAAGGAGAGACCCAGTACTTC
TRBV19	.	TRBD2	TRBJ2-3	CASSIEGPGGPDTQYF	TGTGCCAGTAGTATTGAAGGTCCGGGAGGCCCAGATACGCAGTATTTT
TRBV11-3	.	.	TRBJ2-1	CASSLGGAYNEQFF	TGTGCCAGCAGCTTAGGGGGGGCCTACAATGAGCAGTTCTTC
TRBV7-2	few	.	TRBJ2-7	CASSSLDSSYEQYF	TGTGCCAGCAGCTCCCTTGACAGCTCCTACGAGCAGTACTTC
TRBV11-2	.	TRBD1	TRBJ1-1	CASSWGTATEAFF	TGTGCCAGCAGCTGGGGGACAGCCACTGAAGCTTTCTTT
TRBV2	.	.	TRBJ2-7	CASTLRHGEQYF	TGTGCCAGCACCCTGCGACATGGCGAGCAGTACTTC
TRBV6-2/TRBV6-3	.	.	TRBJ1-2	CASSYSEILLNYGYTF	TGTGCCAGCAGTTACTCTGAGATCCTGTTAAACTATGGCTACACCTTC
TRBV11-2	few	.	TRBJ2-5	CASSPRASVETQYF	TGTGCCAGCAGCCCGAGAGCCTCGGTGGAGACCCAGTACTTC
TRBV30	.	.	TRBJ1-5	CAWSEGMNQPQHF	TGTGCCTGGAGTGAAGGGATGAATCAGCCCCAGCATTTT
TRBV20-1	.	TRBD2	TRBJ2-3	CSARDLASGTSTDTQYF	TGCAGTGCTAGAGATTTGGCTAGCGGGACGAGCACAGATACGCAGTATTTT
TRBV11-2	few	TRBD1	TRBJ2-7	CASSSRTGGEDEQYF	TGTGCCAGCAGCTCAAGGACAGGGGGCGAAGACGAGCAGTACTTC
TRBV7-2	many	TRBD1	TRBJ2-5	CASTAGQGAETQYF	TGTGCCAGCACCGCGGGACAGGGGGCAGAGACCCAGTACTTC
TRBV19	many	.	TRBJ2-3	CASSRSASTDTQYF	TGTGCCAGTAGTAGGTCAGCGAGCACAGATACGCAGTATTTT
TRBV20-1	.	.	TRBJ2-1	CSAYSSQVSYNEQFF	TGCAGTGCTTACTCTAGTCAGGTGTCCTACAATGAGCAGTTCTTC
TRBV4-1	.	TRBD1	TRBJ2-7	CASSQPGGIYEQYF	TGCGCCAGCAGCCAACCAGGGGGCATCTACGAGCAGTACTTC
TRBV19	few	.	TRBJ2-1	CASTGVLFNEQFF	TGTGCCAGTACGGGGGTTTTGTTCAATGAGCAGTTCTTC
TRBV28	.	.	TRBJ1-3	CASSLPNPGPTSGNTIYF	TGTGCCAGCAGTTTACCCAACCCCGGACCGACCTCTGGAAACACCATATATTTT
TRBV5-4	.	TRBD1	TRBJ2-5	CASSFGQGVAQETQYF	TGTGCCAGCAGCTTCGGACAGGGGGTGGCACAAGAGACCCAGTACTTC
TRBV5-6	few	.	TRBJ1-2	CASSLGYGRRGNGYTF	TGTGCCAGCAGCTTGGGCTACGGACGGCGAGGAAATGGCTACACCTTC
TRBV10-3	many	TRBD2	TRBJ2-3	CAISEVQRAGGSTDTQYF	TGTGCCATCAGTGAGGTGCAGAGAGCGGGAGGGAGCACAGATACGCAGTATTTT
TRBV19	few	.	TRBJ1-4	CASSIGSSWGGEKLFF	TGTGCCAGTAGTATAGGTTCGTCTTGGGGTGGTGAAAAACTGTTTTTT
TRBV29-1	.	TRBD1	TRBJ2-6	CSAEVRGQGSGANVLTF	TGCAGCGCTGAGGTCAGGGGGCAAGGCTCCGGGGCCAACGTCCTGACTTTC
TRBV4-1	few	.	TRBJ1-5	CASSQEAGQSYQPQHF	TGCGCCAGCAGCCAAGAAGCTGGACAGTCCTATCAGCCCCAGCATTTT
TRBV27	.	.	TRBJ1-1	CASSLSGRALRF	TGTGCCAGCAGTTTGTCGGGACGCGCACTGAGATTT
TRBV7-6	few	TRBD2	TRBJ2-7	CASSLPPSGRGGEQYF	TGTGCCAGCAGCTTGCCGCCTAGCGGGAGGGGTGGCGAGCAGTACTTC
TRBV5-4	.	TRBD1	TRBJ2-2	CASSLPRQGASRELFF	TGTGCCAGCAGCTTGCCCAGACAGGGGGCTTCCCGGGAGCTGTTTTTT
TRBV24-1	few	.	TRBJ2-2	CATSEYTGELFF	TGTGCCACCAGTGAATACACCGGGGAGCTGTTTTTT
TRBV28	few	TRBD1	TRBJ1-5	CASSDDRGNQPQHF	TGTGCCAGCAGTGATGACAGGGGCAATCAGCCCCAGCATTTT
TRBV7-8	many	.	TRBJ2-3	CASSLGGPTDTQYF	TGTGCCAGCAGCTTAGGAGGGCCCACAGATACGCAGTATTTT
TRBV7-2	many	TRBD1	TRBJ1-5	CASSTYRGDQPQHF	TGTGCCAGCAGCACTTACAGGGGCGATCAGCCCCAGCATTTT
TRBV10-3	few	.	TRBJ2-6	CAISGQGGEGANVLTF	TGTGCCATCAGTGGACAGGGAGGAGAAGGGGCCAACGTCCTGACTTTC
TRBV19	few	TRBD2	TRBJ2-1	CASSMLKVRERGGSYNEQFF	TGTGCCAGTAGTATGCTGAAGGTTCGGGAGCGGGGGGGGTCTTACAATGAGCAGTTCTTC
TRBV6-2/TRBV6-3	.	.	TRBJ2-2	CASSASGTIRAGELFF	TGTGCCAGCAGTGCCTCCGGGACCATCCGAGCCGGGGAGCTGTTTTTT
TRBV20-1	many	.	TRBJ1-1	CSASPGHMNTEAFF	TGCAGTGCCTCTCCCGGGCACATGAACACTGAAGCTTTCTTT
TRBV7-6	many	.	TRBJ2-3	CASSLVRSNTDTQYF	TGTGCCAGCAGCTTAGTGCGGTCAAACACAGATACGCAGTATTTT
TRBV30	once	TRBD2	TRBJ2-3	CAWVRLAVVDTQYF	TGTGCCTGGGTTCGACTAGCGGTGGTAGATACGCAGTATTTT
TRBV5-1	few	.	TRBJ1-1	CASSLDPPRPEAFF	TGCGCCAGCAGCTTGGACCCCCCAAGGCCTGAAGCTTTCTTT
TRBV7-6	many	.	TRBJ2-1	CASSLASTARLSNEQFF	TGTGCCAGCAGCTTAGCGTCAACAGCAAGATTAAGCAATGAGCAGTTCTTC
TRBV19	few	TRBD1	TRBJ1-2	CASSMEGAGYGYTF	TGTGCCAGTAGTATGGAGGGGGCAGGCTATGGCTACACCTTC
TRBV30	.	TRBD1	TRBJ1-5	CACGPGQGLNQPQHF	TGTGCCTGTGGCCCGGGACAGGGGTTGAATCAGCCCCAGCATTTT
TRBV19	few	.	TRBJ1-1	CASSYRTGNTEAFF	TGTGCCAGTAGTTACCGGACGGGGAACACTGAAGCTTTCTTT
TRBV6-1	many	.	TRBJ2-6	CASSDVLWDNLSGANVLTF	TGTGCCAGCAGTGATGTTCTTTGGGACAACCTCTCTGGGGCCAACGTCCTGACTTTC
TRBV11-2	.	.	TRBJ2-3	CASSWNSGTDTQYF	TGTGCCAGCAGCTGGAACAGCGGCACAGATACGCAGTATTTT
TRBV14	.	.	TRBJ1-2	CASSQRGQYGYTF	TGTGCCAGCAGCCAACGGGGTCAGTATGGCTACACCTTC
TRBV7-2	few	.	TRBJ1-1	CASRSYKMNTEAFF	TGTGCCAGCAGGAGTTACAAGATGAACACTGAAGCTTTCTTT
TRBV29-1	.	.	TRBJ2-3	CSVRLQGTDTQYF	TGCAGCGTACGACTCCAGGGCACAGATACGCAGTATTTT